This TCR beta chain was identified in a study of T cells in Graves' hyperthyroidism and ophthalmopathy. Amplified TCR beta CDR3 regions derived from RNA transcripts. First-round RT-PCR with HTBI primers amplified the TCR CDR3 region. TCRdb re-called the multiplex PCR reads through MiXCR, storing one row per CDR3 protein. Among roughly 580,000 distinct CDR3 sequences listed, just over 45% were seen once. Per the germline V gene, CDR1 is SNHLY and CDR2 is FYNNEI. Trimming cost V 10 bases and J 11 bases; bases outside gene matches: 13. This CDR3 is 13 amino acids long. Findings and limits, study-wide: Blood also showed most of the thyroid clonotypes that were expanded above 0.001.

Note on this clonotype: Its antigen is as yet unknown.

Graves' hyperthyroidism showing no ophthalmopathy progression within 18 months was considered stable. The diagnoses drew upon clinical symptoms, serum thyroxine and TRAb, thyroid ultrasound and orbital computed tomography. Input material: peripheral blood or thyroid tissue (not recorded which). The TCR comes from a young woman with Graves' hyperthyroidism. The V and J genes are TRBV2 and TRBJ2-5; 10 nucleotides line up with TRBD1. CDR3: CATGQGVVDTQYF. DNA of the CDR3: TGTGCCACCGGACAGGGGGTAGTAGATACGCAGTACTTC. Complete variable domain (other parts from reference TRBV2 and TRBJ2-5): EPEVTQTPSHQVTQMGQEVILRCVPISNHLYFYWYRQILGQKVEFLVSFYNNEISEKSEIFDDQFSVERPDGSNFTLKIRSTKLEDSAMYFCATGQGVVDTQYFGPGTRLLVL.